Sequencing of this TCR beta chain was carried out in a study of PD-L1 blockade in urothelial cancer. This clone was found a few times. Time point denoted: pretreatment peripheral blood. CDR1 and CDR2 (germline): MDHEN, SYDVKM. Trimming removed 5 bases from V and 5 bases from J; junction bases left unmatched: 6. This CDR3 is 15 amino acids long. Produced via immunoSEQ multiplex PCR; TCRdb's table is partial and in-frame only. Here the sample spans 43,000 or so clones, 65% to 85% being singletons. The clonotype originates from a man between 60 and 70 years old with urothelial cancer. The sample was PBMCs, taken around atezolizumab (anti-PD-L1) treatment. This chain connects TRBV28 to TRBJ2-2, with 9 bases matching TRBD1. CDR3 DNA sequence: TGTGCCAGCAGTCCAACCGGGACAGGGACCGGGGAGCTGTTTTTT. This gives the protein CASSPTGTGTGELFF.